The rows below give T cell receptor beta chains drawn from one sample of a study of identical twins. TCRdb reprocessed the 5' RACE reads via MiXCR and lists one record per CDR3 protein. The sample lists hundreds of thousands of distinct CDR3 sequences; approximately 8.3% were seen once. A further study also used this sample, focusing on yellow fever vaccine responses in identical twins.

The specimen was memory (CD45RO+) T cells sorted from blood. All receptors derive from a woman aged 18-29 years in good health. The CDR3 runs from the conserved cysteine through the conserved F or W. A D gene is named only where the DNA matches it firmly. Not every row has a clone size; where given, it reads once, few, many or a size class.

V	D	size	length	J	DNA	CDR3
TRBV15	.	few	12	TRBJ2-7	TGTGCCACCAGCAGAGAGTGGCACGAGCAGTACTTC	CATSREWHEQYF
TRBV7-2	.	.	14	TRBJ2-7	TGTGCCAGCAGCTTGTCCAGGAGCCGCGACGAGCAGTACTTC	CASSLSRSRDEQYF
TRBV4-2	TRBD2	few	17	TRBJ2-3	TGTGCCAGCAGCCGCTCGGCTAGCGGGAAAAGCACAGATACGCAGTATTTT	CASSRSASGKSTDTQYF
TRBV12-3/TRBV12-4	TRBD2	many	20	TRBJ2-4	TGTGCCAGCAGTGCCTGGACTAGCGGGAGGGCCCATATGGTCAAAAACATTCAGTACTTC	CASSAWTSGRAHMVKNIQYF
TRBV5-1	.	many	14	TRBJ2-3	TGCGCCAGCAGCCTCCAGAAAAGCACAGATACGCAGTATTTT	CASSLQKSTDTQYF
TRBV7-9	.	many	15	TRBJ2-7	TGTGCCAGCAGCTTTAGCGGCCCAGAGACCTACGAGCAGTACTTC	CASSFSGPETYEQYF
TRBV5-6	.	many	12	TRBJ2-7	TGTGCCAGCAGCTTTAGTACGTACGAGCAGTACTTC	CASSFSTYEQYF
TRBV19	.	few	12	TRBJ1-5	TGTGCCAGTAGAAGTCAGAGCCAGCCCCAGCATTTT	CASRSQSQPQHF
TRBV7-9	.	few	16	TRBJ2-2	TGTGCCAGCAGCTTACCGCGGGGAGGAGATACCGGGGAGCTGTTTTTT	CASSLPRGGDTGELFF
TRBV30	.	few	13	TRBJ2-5	TGTGCCTGGAGTCGGGACGGACAAGAGACCCAGTACTTC	CAWSRDGQETQYF
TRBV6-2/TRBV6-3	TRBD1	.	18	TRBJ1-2	TGTGCCAGCAGGGGTGAGGGACAGGGGTTGTTCCAGCGCTATGGCTACACCTTC	CASRGEGQGLFQRYGYTF
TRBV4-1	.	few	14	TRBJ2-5	TGCGCCAGCAGCCTATCAGGGGAGGGGGAGACCCAGTACTTC	CASSLSGEGETQYF
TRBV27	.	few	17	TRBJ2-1	TGTGCCAGCAGTTCGACCAAATTAACTCGAAACTACAATGAGCAGTTCTTC	CASSSTKLTRNYNEQFF
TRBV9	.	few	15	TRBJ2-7	TGTGCCAGCAGCGTAGCCCCGGGACAATTTTACGAGCAGTACTTC	CASSVAPGQFYEQYF
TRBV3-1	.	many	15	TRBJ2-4	TGTGCCAGCAGCCAAGAAGCTAGGGGCTTAACCATTCAGTACTTC	CASSQEARGLTIQYF
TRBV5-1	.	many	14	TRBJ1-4	TGCGCCAGCAGCTCAACCGGGACCCAACTAGGACTGTTTTTT	CASSSTGTQLGLFF
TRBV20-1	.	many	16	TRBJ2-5	TGCAGTGCTAGAGATGTACTATCCCTGCGGCAAGAGACCCAGTACTTC	CSARDVLSLRQETQYF
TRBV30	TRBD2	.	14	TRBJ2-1	TGTGCCTGGAGTACCGGGAGGGCCTACAATGAGCAGTTCTTC	CAWSTGRAYNEQFF
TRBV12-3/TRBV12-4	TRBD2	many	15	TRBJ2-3	TGTGCCAGCATCGCCCGGACTAGCGGCACAGATACGCAGTATTTT	CASIARTSGTDTQYF
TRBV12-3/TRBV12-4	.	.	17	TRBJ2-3	TGTGCCAGCAGTTTCCGGTCTTGGGGGAATCCGGGAGATACGCAGTATTTT	CASSFRSWGNPGDTQYF
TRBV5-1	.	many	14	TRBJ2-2	TGCGCCAGCAGCTTGGCTAGCTTTACCGGGGAGCTGTTTTTT	CASSLASFTGELFF
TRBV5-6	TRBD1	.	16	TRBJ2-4	TGTGCCAGCAGCTTGGACAGGGGGCCCTCCGTGGGCATTCAGTACTTC	CASSLDRGPSVGIQYF
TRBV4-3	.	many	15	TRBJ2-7	TGCGCCAGCAGCCAAGGAACAACGGCGAGCTACGAGCAGTACTTC	CASSQGTTASYEQYF
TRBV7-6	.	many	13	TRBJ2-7	TGTGCCAGCAGCTTAGAATCTGAGTACGAGCAGTACTTC	CASSLESEYEQYF
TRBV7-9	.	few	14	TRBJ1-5	TGTGCCAGCAGCTTTGGGGGGGAGAATCAGCCCCAGCATTTT	CASSFGGENQPQHF
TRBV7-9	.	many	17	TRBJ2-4	TGTGCCAGCAGCTTAGCGCAGGCGGGGGCTGCCAAAAACATTCAGTACTTC	CASSLAQAGAAKNIQYF
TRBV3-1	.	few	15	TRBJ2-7	TGTGCCAGCAGCCAAGATGCGGTCCCGATGTACGAGCAGTACTTC	CASSQDAVPMYEQYF
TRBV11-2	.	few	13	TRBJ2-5	TGTGCCAGCAGCTTACTGGCGGAAGAGACCCAGTACTTC	CASSLLAEETQYF
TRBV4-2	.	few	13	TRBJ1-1	TGTGCCAGCAGCCAAGGCGTCGGGACTGAAGCTTTCTTT	CASSQGVGTEAFF
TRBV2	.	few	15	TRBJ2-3	TGTGCCACCACCGAACAGGGAATAGATACAGATACGCAGTATTTT	CATTEQGIDTDTQYF
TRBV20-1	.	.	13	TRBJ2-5	TGCAGTGCTAGAGGTAGTCAGCAAGAGACCCAGTACTTC	CSARGSQQETQYF
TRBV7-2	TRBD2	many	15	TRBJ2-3	TGTGCCAGCAGCTTACGGACTAGCGGAGCAGATACGCAGTATTTT	CASSLRTSGADTQYF
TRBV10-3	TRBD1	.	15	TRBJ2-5	TGTGCCATCAGTGAGCCGGACAGGGGGCGAGAGACCCAGTACTTC	CAISEPDRGRETQYF
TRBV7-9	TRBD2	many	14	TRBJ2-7	TGTGCCAGCAGCTTAGCGGGAGGGTCCGACGAGCAGTACTTC	CASSLAGGSDEQYF
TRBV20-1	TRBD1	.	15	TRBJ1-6	TGCAGTGCTAGAATCCTGGGACAGGGTTTTTCACCCCTCCACTTT	CSARILGQGFSPLHF
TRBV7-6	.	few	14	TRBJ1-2	TGTGCCAGCAGCTTAGCTGGGACGGACTATGGCTACACCTTC	CASSLAGTDYGYTF
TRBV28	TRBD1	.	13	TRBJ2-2	TGTGCCAGCCAGGACAGGGGGACCGGGGAGCTGTTTTTT	CASQDRGTGELFF
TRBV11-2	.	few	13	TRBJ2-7	TGTGCCAGCAGCCCCCTGCGGACGGGAGAGCAGTACTTC	CASSPLRTGEQYF
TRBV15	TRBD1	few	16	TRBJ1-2	TGTGCCACCAGCAGAGCCGGACAGGGACGGGACTATGGCTACACCTTC	CATSRAGQGRDYGYTF
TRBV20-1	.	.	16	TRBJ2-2	TGCTGTGCTAGAGATGTTTGGGGTAGTGACACCGGGGAGCTGTTTTTT	CCARDVWGSDTGELFF
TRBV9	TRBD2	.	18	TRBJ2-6	TGTGCCAGCAGCGTAAGCAGCGGGAGGGCCGCTGGGGCCAACGTCCTGACTTTC	CASSVSSGRAAGANVLTF
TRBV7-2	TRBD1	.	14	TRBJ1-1	TGTGCCAGCAGCAAGGGACAGGGGAACACTGAAGCTTTCTTT	CASSKGQGNTEAFF
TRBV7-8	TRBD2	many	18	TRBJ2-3	TGTGCCAGCAGCTTAGCAGCGGGGGGACCCAATCCTACAGATACGCAGTATTTT	CASSLAAGGPNPTDTQYF
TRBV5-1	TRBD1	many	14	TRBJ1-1	TGCGCCAGCAGCTTCGGGACAGGGAAAACTGAAGCTTTCTTT	CASSFGTGKTEAFF
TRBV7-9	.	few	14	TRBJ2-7	TGTGCCAGCAGCTTAGTTTCGGGCGTCCACGAGCAGTACTTC	CASSLVSGVHEQYF
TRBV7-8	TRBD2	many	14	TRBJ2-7	TGTGCCAGCACCAGGGAGCGGGGCTCCTACGAGCAGTACTTC	CASTRERGSYEQYF
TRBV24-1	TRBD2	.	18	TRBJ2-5	TGTGCCACCAGTGACACGGGACTAGCGGGGGTGGGCCAAGAGACCCAGTACTTC	CATSDTGLAGVGQETQYF
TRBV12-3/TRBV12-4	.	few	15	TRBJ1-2	TGTGCCAGCAGTTTTAATAGGCGAACTAACTATGGCTACACCTTC	CASSFNRRTNYGYTF
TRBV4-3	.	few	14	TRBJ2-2	TGCGCCAGCAGCCAAGCTCAGATGACCGGGGAGCTGTTTTTT	CASSQAQMTGELFF
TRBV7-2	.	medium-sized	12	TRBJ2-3	TGTGCCAGCAGCCTTAGCACAGATACGCAGTATTTT	CASSLSTDTQYF